This TCR beta chain emerged from a study of OX40 agonist ivuxolimab in advanced cancers. Broadly, across the study: Ivuxolimab was an agonistic, fully human IgG2 monoclonal antibody directed against OX40 (CD134), a costimulatory receptor. Patients were allowed to have had prior anti-PD-1, anti-PD-L1 or anti-CTLA-4 therapy, and about 40% of the dose-escalation patients had been treated with checkpoint inhibitors. Intravenous ivuxolimab was administered to patients every 2 weeks at six dose levels: 0.01, 0.1, 0.3, 1.5, 3 and 10 mg/kg. The point of sequencing TCRbeta in the periphery was to test whether ivuxolimab changed TCR sequence diversity and drove clonal T-cell expansion. Among the roughly 50 dose-escalation patients, about 19 had hepatocellular carcinoma, roughly 15 melanoma, 9 renal cell carcinoma and 9 head and neck cancer. The paper describes the monotherapy dose-escalation part (N ≈ 50 patients) of the phase I trial of ivuxolimab. Partial responses were achieved by three dose-escalation patients, of whom one had hepatocellular carcinoma and two had cutaneous melanoma. The dose-escalation cohort was around 84% male with a mean age of approximately 60 years, ranging from roughly 20 to 80.

Points the paper makes about the study in general: After ivuxolimab, more expanded clones were found on average in CD8+ T cells than in CD4+ T cells. Low levels of normalized T-cell clonal expansion were also shown by some nonresponding patients. Antigen specificity was not determined for the clonally expanded peripheral T cells. At doses of 0.1 to 3.0 mg/kg, clonal expansion of both CD4+ and CD8+ blood T cells was observed from baseline to week 6. In the 0.1-3.0 mg/kg groups, partial responders were among the patients with the lowest normalized peripheral clonal expansion, particularly in CD8+ T cells.

This clone was observed a single time. What antigen it recognizes has not been identified. One base away there is no much larger clone; base qualities are not given. Other DNA sequences from this sample encode an identical CDR3 as well. For sequencing of the TCRbeta CDR3 region, genomic DNA was extracted from the sorted cells. The immunoSEQ Assay was used for sequencing of TCRbeta CDR3 regions. Sourced from immuneACCESS, this table was stored by TCRdb with only in-frame sequences that have V and J called. A share of the clones is absent; for the studies checked, an unresolved V gene accounts for under half, and the remainder has no known explanation. Across this sample there are more than 40,000 clones, with roughly 90% seen only once. The ten largest account for just under 5% of the sample. The trial excluded patients who had a history of autoimmune disease or were on systemic immunosuppression. Peripheral blood for TCR sequencing was collected from all dose cohorts at baseline, on cycle 4 day 1, and on cycle 7 day 1. The samples were taken from a phase I, first-in-human, multicenter, open-label dose-escalation trial of ivuxolimab. Adults with locally advanced or metastatic melanoma, renal cell carcinoma, hepatocellular carcinoma or head and neck squamous cell carcinoma were enrolled in the trial. Before TCR sequencing, CD4+ and CD8+ T cells were separately sorted from peripheral blood.

The sequence derives from an adult with an advanced solid tumor such as melanoma, head and neck, liver or kidney cancer. Sequenced here: CD4+ or CD8+ T cells sorted from blood, sampled in a trial of the OX40 agonist ivuxolimab.

Here is the DNA: TGTGCCAGCAGCCCCGGGACTAGCGGTTACAATGAGCAGTTCTTC. Its protein product is CASSPGTSGYNEQFF. Here the chain combines TRBV27 and TRBJ2-1; 11 bases in between match TRBD2. For CDR1 and CDR2, the germline V gene (reference sequence) lists MNHEY and SMNVEV. Clipping removes 6 bases from V and 4 bases from J, with 5 as the unmatched junction base count. The CDR3 contains 15 residues, cysteine and phenylalanine counted. Only CDR3 DNA remains: 45 bases, in frame from the first base.